These 3 T cell receptor beta chains came from one sample sequenced in a study of shared clonotypes between healthy human individuals. TCRdb keeps only in-frame clones here, not all; method: immunoSEQ multiplex PCR. The sample has about 2.4 million clones; approximately 90% are singletons. What was sequenced was naive CD4+ T cells sorted from blood. Subset here: CD45RA+ positively selected. Receptors were obtained from a man younger than 35 in good health.

CDR3 in DNA: TGCGCCAGCAGCTTGGACAGGGTCTCTGATGAGCAGTTCTTC. This gives the protein CASSLDRVSDEQFF. The chain is built from TRBV5-1 and TRBJ2-1; D is possibly TRBD1 (6 bases). Trimming pared 0 bases from V and 8 bases from J, leaving 12 bases between. Germline values: CDR1 SGHRS, CDR2 YFSETQ. This CDR3 comprises 14 residues.

This rearrangement joins TRBV7-2 to TRBJ2-2, with D unclear. Between the trimmed V and J ends, which lost 0 bases and 9 bases, there was a span of 8 bases. There are 13 residues in the CDR3. Germline assignment: CDR1 SGHTA and CDR2 FQGNSA. The CDR3 nucleotides read TGTGCCAGCAGCTTAGCGGTATACCGGGAGCTGTTTTTT. It encodes CASSLAVYRELFF. Full variable domain (missing parts from reference TRBV7-2 and TRBJ2-2): GAGVSQSPSNKVTEKGKDVELRCDPISGHTALYWYRQSLGQGLEFLIYFQGNSAPDKSGLPSDRFSAERTGGSVSTLTIQRTQQEDSAVYLCASSLAVYRELFFGEGSRLTVL.

A single count supports this clone. The chain employs TRBV15 and TRBJ2-7, with a tentative D call TRBD2 (6 bases). Germline loops: CDR1 LNHNV, CDR2 YYDKDF (reference sequence). Trimming cost V 0 bases and J 2 bases, with 14 bases left between them. The CDR3 totals 16 residues. The CDR3 bases are TGTGCCACCAGCAGAGATTCGGGGGTCGGTCCCTACGAGCAGTACTTC. Protein product: CATSRDSGVGPYEQYF.